The 10 T cell receptor beta chains reported below all come from one sample, sequenced in a study of T-cell reconstitution after alpha-beta-depleted transplantation in children. Preparation of the TCRbeta library involved a method that used unique molecular identifiers. TCRdb reprocessed the PCR reads with MiXCR, giving one entry per CDR3 protein. This table holds about a million distinct CDR3 sequences, about 31% found once. The input for sequencing was PBMCs, mostly from graft donor cells, taken 360 days after TCRalphabeta/CD19-depleted stem cell transplant. Receptors were obtained from a boy younger than two who had a stem cell transplant for SCID, so the T cells may come from the graft donor.

This clonotype was recorded a few times. V is TRBV9 and J is TRBJ2-7; 9 positions agree with TRBD1. CDR1 is SGDLS and CDR2 is YYNGEE in the germline V gene. CDR3 length: 14 residues. V was clipped by 2 bases and J by 5 bases; unmatched bases: 5. CDR3 in DNA: TGTGCCAGCAGCGTTGGGACAGGGTACCACGAGCAGTACTTC. Protein sequence: CASSVGTGYHEQYF.

V is TRBV5-1 and J is TRBJ1-4; the D gene is possibly TRBD1 (6 bases). CDR1 is SGHRS and CDR2 is YFSETQ in the germline V gene. The CDR3 runs to 16 residues. V lost 4 bases and J 3 bases, leaving 16 bases between the germline ends. Here the CDR3 reads CASSRDTWVANEKLFF. CDR3 nucleotides: TGCGCCAGCAGCAGGGACACCTGGGTGGCTAATGAAAAACTGTTTTTT.

This clonotype came up a few times. V is TRBV7-9 and J is TRBJ2-1; D not certain. The CDR3 is 14 residues long. Germline V lookup: CDR1 SEHNR, CDR2 FQNEAQ (reference sequence). Trimming cost V 3 bases and J 6 bases, with 12 bases left between them. CDR3 sequence reads: CASSFGMNFNEQFF. The CDR3 DNA is TGTGCCAGCAGCTTCGGTATGAATTTCAATGAGCAGTTCTTC.

The chain carries TRBV18 and TRBJ2-3; D perhaps matches TRBD1 (5 bases). CDR3 length: 15 residues. Trimming stripped 2 bases from V and 2 bases from J, with 11 bases between. In germline, CDR1 is KGHSH, CDR2 LQKENI. CDR3 nucleotide sequence: TGTGCCAGCTCACCATTAGGGGCCATCACAGATACGCAGTATTTT. It encodes CASSPLGAITDTQYF. Using reference TRBV18 and TRBJ2-3 for the parts outside the CDR3, the full variable domain is NAGVMQNPRHLVRRRGQEARLRCSPMKGHSHVYWYRQLPEEGLKFMVYLQKENIIDESGMPKERFSAEFPKEGPSILRIQQVVRGDSAAYFCASSPLGAITDTQYFGPGTRLTVL.

The table lists this clonotype with a few counts. CDR3 nucleotides: TGTGCCAGCAGTTTAAGGCTCTTTACTCCGGCCGATACGCAGTATTTT. This gives the protein CASSLRLFTPADTQYF. The chain is built from TRBV27 and TRBJ2-3; D gene unclear. V shed 2 bases and J shed 6 bases, with 18 bases lying between them. Germline CDR1 is MNHEY and CDR2 is SMNVEV (reference sequence). The CDR3 spans 16 residues.

The chain uses TRBV19 and TRBJ2-1; TRBD2 agrees at 11 bases. The CDR3 consists of 15 residues. Germline V lookup: CDR1 LNHDA, CDR2 SQIVND (reference sequence). V trimming: 7 bases; J trimming: 5 bases; junction bases outside the gene matches: 7. The CDR3 loop is CASKDSGGGNNEQFF. In nucleotides, the CDR3 is TGTGCCAGTAAAGATAGCGGGGGGGGAAACAATGAGCAGTTCTTC.

The V gene is TRBV4-2, the J gene TRBJ2-2, with 7 bases matching TRBD2. J lost 0 bases, V lost 1 base, and 5 bases had no gene match. The CDR3 totals 17 residues. Germline V gives CDR1 LGHNA, CDR2 YNFKEQ. The chain's CDR3 is CASSQGPGGSNTGELFF. CDR3 DNA: TGTGCCAGCAGCCAAGGGCCCGGGGGGTCGAACACCGGGGAGCTGTTTTTT.

This clonotype was seen a handful of times. The V gene is TRBV5-1, the J gene TRBJ2-4, with D perhaps matching TRBD1 (6 bases). There are 17 residues in the CDR3. Trimming left V 1 base short and J 8 bases short, with 22 bases between. CDR1 and CDR2 (germline): SGHRS, YFSETQ. CDR3 bases: TGCGCCAGCAGCTTGACGCCACAGGGTCCTTGGGGGCACATTCAGTACTTC. Protein: CASSLTPQGPWGHIQYF.

The chain recombines TRBV5-6 with TRBJ2-1; 10 nucleotides align to TRBD1. V lost 5 bases and J lost 10; bases outside the gene matches: 12. Per germline, CDR1 SGHDT and CDR2 YYEEEE. The CDR3 sequence is 15 residues long. The CDR3 coding sequence is TGTGCCAGCAGGGGGTGGGGACAGGGGTTTATGGAGCAGTTCTTC. This translates into CASRGWGQGFMEQFF.

V and J are TRBV20-1 and TRBJ1-1; D may be TRBD1 (6 bases). There are 14 residues in the CDR3. Germline V gene data show CDR1 as DFQATT and CDR2 as SNEGSKA (reference sequence). V was trimmed by 5 bases and J by 0 bases, leaving 13 bases between them. CDR3 bases: TGCAGTGCTTTTATACAGGGCTTGAACACTGAAGCTTTCTTT. It specifies CSAFIQGLNTEAFF.